These T cell receptor beta chains were read from a single sample in a study of blood T cell repertoires in COVID-19. TCRdb's table, derived via immunoSEQ multiplex PCR, lists solely in-frame clones and lacks some. The data contain tens of thousands of clones, roughly four fifths of them singletons. Material: peripheral blood. The receptors stem from a human donor in a cohort sampled during active COVID-19. The CDR3 runs from the conserved cysteine through the conserved F or W. The order of the fields is CDR3 length, J gene, V gene, clone size, D gene, CDR3 protein, CDR3 DNA. The D gene is left open where the match is weak. A clone size is listed for some rows: how often the clone was seen (once, few, many), or a class if it is expanded.

12	TRBJ2-7	TRBV2	-	TRBD1	CASRDRGLGQYF	TGTGCCAGCAGGGACAGGGGATTAGGGCAGTACTTC
13	TRBJ2-2	TRBV5-6	-	-	CASSRVRTGELFF	TGTGCCAGCAGCCGGGTTAGGACCGGGGAGCTGTTTTTT
15	TRBJ2-5	TRBV7-2	few	-	CASSRVGTAQETQYF	TGTGCCAGCAGCCGCGTTGGGACTGCCCAAGAGACCCAGTACTTC
15	TRBJ2-1	TRBV6-5	once	TRBD2	CASSTPSGGNNEQFF	TGTGCCAGCAGTACTCCTAGCGGGGGAAACAATGAGCAGTTCTTC
14	TRBJ1-3	TRBV18	-	TRBD1	CASSSTGVGNTIYF	TGTGCCAGCTCATCGACAGGGGTTGGAAACACCATATATTTT
14	TRBJ2-3	TRBV5-4	-	TRBD1	CASSIGGLTDTQYF	TGTGCCAGCAGCATAGGGGGCCTGACAGATACGCAGTATTTT
14	TRBJ1-2	TRBV18	-	-	CASSSTAINYGYTF	TGTGCCAGCTCGTCGACAGCGATCAACTATGGCTACACCTTC
15	TRBJ2-7	TRBV3-1/TRBV3-2	-	TRBD2	CASSLLAGASYEQYF	TGTGCCAGCAGCCTACTAGCGGGGGCCTCCTACGAGCAGTACTTC
12	TRBJ2-7	TRBV6-5	-	-	CATARDSYEQYF	TGTGCCACCGCGAGGGACTCCTACGAGCAGTACTTC
14	TRBJ2-1	TRBV5-1	-	-	CASSLRGGGNEQFF	TGCGCCAGCAGCTTGAGGGGAGGGGGCAATGAGCAGTTCTTC
9	TRBJ2-5	TRBV29-1	-	-	CSVSETQYF	TGCAGCGTTTCGGAGACCCAGTACTTC
14	TRBJ1-2	TRBV6-5	-	-	CASSSWGGYYGYTF	TGTGCCAGCAGTTCCTGGGGGGGTTACTATGGCTACACCTTC
15	TRBJ1-5	TRBV6-5	-	TRBD1	CASSPTGAINQPQHF	TGTGCCAGCAGTCCGACAGGGGCGATCAATCAGCCCCAGCATTTT
15	TRBJ2-7	TRBV9	-	TRBD1	CASSVDGTGDNEQYF	TGTGCCAGCAGCGTAGACGGGACAGGGGACAACGAGCAGTACTTC
15	TRBJ2-1	TRBV11-2	-	-	CASSSYHRVDNEQFF	TGTGCCAGCAGCTCTTACCACCGGGTCGACAATGAGCAGTTCTTC
13	TRBJ2-1	TRBV18	-	-	CASSPRIRDEQFF	TGTGCCAGCTCACCAAGGATCAGGGATGAGCAGTTCTTC
13	TRBJ2-2	TRBV6-5	-	-	CAIRGLNTGELFF	TGTGCCATCAGGGGACTGAACACCGGGGAGCTGTTTTTT
15	TRBJ2-7	TRBV7-6	-	TRBD1	CASSSEDRADYEQYF	TGTGCCAGCAGCTCAGAGGACAGGGCCGACTACGAGCAGTACTTC
13	TRBJ1-1	TRBV3-1/TRBV3-2	-	-	CASSHGGEGEAFF	TGTGCCAGCAGCCACGGGGGTGAGGGTGAAGCTTTCTTT
16	TRBJ1-1	TRBV18	-	TRBD1	CASSPWTGGSGNEAFF	TGTGCCAGCTCACCTTGGACAGGGGGTAGTGGGAATGAAGCTTTCTTT
17	TRBJ2-3	TRBV4-1	-	TRBD2	CASSQWTSGGARDTQYF	TGCGCCAGCAGCCAATGGACTAGCGGGGGGGCCAGGGATACGCAGTATTTT
14	TRBJ2-1	TRBV5-8	-	TRBD1	CASSFQGAHNEQFF	TGTGCCAGCAGCTTCCAGGGGGCCCACAATGAGCAGTTCTTC
15	TRBJ2-5	TRBV2	-	TRBD2	CASSVERGGEETQYF	TGTGCCAGCAGTGTGGAGCGGGGGGGAGAAGAGACCCAGTACTTC
15	TRBJ1-1	TRBV6-5	-	TRBD1	CASSPPDRGQTEAFF	TGTGCCAGCAGCCCCCCGGACAGGGGGCAAACTGAAGCTTTCTTT
13	TRBJ1-1	TRBV5-6	-	TRBD1	CASSLSRGRLAFF	TGTGCCAGCAGCTTGTCGAGGGGGCGATTGGCTTTCTTT
16	TRBJ2-6	TRBV5-1	once	TRBD1	CASSLGQGPGANVLTF	TGCGCCAGCAGCCTCGGACAGGGTCCTGGGGCCAACGTCCTGACTTTC
15	TRBJ2-3	TRBV4-2	-	-	CASSQITGFTDTQYF	TGTGCCAGCAGCCAAATAACAGGGTTCACAGATACGCAGTATTTT
15	TRBJ2-7	TRBV4-2	-	-	CASSQGEGEPGEQYF	TGTGCCAGCAGCCAAGGCGAGGGGGAGCCGGGGGAGCAGTACTTC
15	TRBJ1-4	TRBV18	-	TRBD1	CASSSTGAANEKLFF	TGTGCCAGCTCGTCCACAGGGGCAGCTAATGAAAAACTGTTTTTT
17	TRBJ1-1	TRBV18	once	-	CASSPTWDITLNTEAFF	TGTGCCAGCTCACCCACCTGGGACATAACCTTGAACACTGAAGCTTTCTTT
12	TRBJ1-1	TRBV19	few	-	CASREQGTEAFF	TGTGCCAGTAGGGAACAGGGTACTGAAGCTTTCTTT